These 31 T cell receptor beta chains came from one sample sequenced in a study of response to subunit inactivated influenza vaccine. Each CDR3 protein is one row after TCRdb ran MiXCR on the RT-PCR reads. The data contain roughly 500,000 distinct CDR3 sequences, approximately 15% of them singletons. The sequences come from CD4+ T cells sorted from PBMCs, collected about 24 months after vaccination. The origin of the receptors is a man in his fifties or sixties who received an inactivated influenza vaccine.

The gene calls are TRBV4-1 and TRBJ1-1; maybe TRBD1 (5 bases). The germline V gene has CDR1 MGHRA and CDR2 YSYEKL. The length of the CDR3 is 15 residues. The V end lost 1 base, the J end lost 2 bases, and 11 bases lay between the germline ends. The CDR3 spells CASSQADRRNTEAFF. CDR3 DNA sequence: TGCGCCAGCAGCCAAGCCGACAGACGAAACACTGAAGCTTTCTTT.

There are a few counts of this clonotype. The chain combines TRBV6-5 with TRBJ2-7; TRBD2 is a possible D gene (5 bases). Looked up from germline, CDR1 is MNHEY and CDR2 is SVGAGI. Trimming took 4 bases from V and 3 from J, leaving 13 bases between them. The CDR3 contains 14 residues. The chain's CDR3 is CASSFPGGLYEQYF. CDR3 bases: TGTGCCAGCAGTTTCCCAGGCGGGCTCTACGAGCAGTACTTC.

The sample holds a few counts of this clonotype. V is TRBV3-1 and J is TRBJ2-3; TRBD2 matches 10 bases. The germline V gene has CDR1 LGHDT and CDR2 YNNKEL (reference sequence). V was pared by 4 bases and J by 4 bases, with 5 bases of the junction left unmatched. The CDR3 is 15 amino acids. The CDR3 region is CASSRSGGAADTQYF. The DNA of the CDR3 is TGTGCCAGCAGCCGGAGCGGGGGGGCAGCAGATACGCAGTATTTT.

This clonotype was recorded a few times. This chain's CDR3 is CASSLRQSYTF. CDR3 DNA: TGTGCCAGCAGTTTACGCCAGAGCTACACCTTC. The V gene is TRBV28, the J gene TRBJ1-2; no firm D call. This CDR3 has 11 residues. Trimming took 2 bases from V and 9 from J, leaving 7 bases between them. Germline CDR1 reads MDHEN; CDR2 reads SYDVKM.

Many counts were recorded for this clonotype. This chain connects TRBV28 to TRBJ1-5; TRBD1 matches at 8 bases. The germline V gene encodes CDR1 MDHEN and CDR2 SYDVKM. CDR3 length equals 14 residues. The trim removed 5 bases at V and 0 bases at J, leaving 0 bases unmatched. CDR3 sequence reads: CASSTGGSNQPQHF. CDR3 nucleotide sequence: TGTGCCAGCAGTACAGGGGGTAGCAATCAGCCCCAGCATTTT.

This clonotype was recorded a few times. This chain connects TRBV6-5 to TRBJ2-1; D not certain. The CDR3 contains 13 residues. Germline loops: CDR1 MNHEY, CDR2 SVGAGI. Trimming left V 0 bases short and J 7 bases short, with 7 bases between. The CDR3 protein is CASSYSNGNEQFF. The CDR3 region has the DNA TGTGCCAGCAGTTACTCGAATGGGAATGAGCAGTTCTTC.

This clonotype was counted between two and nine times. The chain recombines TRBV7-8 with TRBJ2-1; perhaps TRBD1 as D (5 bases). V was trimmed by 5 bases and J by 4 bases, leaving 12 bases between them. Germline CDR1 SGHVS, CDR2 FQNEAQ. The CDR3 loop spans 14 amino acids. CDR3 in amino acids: CASSGAYSYNEQFF. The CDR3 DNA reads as TGTGCCAGCAGCGGGGCGTACTCATACAATGAGCAGTTCTTC.

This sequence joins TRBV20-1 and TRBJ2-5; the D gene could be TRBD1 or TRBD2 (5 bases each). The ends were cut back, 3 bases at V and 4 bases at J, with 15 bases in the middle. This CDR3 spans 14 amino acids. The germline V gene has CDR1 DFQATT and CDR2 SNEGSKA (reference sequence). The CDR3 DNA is TGCAGTGCTAGTGGGCGAGGGGTTCGAGAGACCCAGTACTTC. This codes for CSASGRGVRETQYF.

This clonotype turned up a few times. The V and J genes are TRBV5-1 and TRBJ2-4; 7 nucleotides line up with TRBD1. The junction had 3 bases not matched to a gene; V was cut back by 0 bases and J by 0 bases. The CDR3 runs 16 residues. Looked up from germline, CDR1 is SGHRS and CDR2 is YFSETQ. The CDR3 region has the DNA TGCGCCAGCAGCTTGGCGGACAGGTTAGCCAAAAACATTCAGTACTTC. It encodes CASSLADRLAKNIQYF.

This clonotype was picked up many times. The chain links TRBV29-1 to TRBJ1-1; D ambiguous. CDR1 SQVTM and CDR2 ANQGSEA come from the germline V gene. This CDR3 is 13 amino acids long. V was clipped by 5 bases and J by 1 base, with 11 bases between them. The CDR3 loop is CSVSHRQNTEAFF. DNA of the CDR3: TGCAGCGTTTCCCACAGACAGAACACTGAAGCTTTCTTT.

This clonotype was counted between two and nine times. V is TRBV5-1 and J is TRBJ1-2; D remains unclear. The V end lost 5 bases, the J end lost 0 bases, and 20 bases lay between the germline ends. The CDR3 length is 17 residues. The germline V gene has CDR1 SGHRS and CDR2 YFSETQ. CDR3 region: CASRTGIFTLANYGYTF. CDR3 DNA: TGCGCCAGCAGAACCGGGATATTCACGTTGGCTAACTATGGCTACACCTTC.

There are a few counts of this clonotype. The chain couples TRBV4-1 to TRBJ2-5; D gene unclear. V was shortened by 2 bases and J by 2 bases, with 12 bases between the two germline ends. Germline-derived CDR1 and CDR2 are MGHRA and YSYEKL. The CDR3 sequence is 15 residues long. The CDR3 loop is CASSQYFVGQETQYF. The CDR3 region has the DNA TGCGCCAGCAGCCAATACTTCGTGGGGCAAGAGACCCAGTACTTC.

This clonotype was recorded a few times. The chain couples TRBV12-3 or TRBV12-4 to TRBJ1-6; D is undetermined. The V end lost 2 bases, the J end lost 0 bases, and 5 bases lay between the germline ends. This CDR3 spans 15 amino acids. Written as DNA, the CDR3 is TGTGCCAGCAGTTTAATCAGCTCCTATAATTCACCCCTCCACTTT. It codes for CASSLISSYNSPLHF.

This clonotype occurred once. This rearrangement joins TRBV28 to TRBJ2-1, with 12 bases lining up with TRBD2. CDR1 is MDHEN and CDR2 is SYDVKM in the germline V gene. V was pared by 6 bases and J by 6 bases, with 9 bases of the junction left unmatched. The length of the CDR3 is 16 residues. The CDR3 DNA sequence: TGTGCCAGCAGCTCGAGGCGGACTAGCGGGACCAATGAGCAGTTCTTC. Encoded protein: CASSSRRTSGTNEQFF.

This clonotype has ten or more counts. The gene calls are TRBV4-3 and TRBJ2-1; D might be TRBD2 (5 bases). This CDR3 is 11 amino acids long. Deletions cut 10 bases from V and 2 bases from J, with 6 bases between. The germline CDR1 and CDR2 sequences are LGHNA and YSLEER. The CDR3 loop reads CATGTYNEQFF. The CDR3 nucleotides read TGCGCCACCGGGACCTACAATGAGCAGTTCTTC.

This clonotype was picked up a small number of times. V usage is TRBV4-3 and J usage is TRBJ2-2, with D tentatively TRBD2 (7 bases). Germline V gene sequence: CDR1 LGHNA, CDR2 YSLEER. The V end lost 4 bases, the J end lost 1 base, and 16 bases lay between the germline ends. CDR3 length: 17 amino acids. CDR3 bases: TGCGCCAGCAGCCCCCGAAGGGGGGAGGGGAACACCGGGGAGCTGTTTTTT. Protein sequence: CASSPRRGEGNTGELFF.

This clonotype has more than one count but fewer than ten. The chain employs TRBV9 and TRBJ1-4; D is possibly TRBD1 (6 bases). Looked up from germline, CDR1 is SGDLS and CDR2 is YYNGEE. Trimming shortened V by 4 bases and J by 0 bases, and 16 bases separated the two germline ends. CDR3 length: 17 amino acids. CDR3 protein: CASSPLPTGSTNEKLFF. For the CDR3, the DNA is TGTGCCAGCAGCCCACTACCGACAGGTTCAACTAATGAAAAACTGTTTTTT.

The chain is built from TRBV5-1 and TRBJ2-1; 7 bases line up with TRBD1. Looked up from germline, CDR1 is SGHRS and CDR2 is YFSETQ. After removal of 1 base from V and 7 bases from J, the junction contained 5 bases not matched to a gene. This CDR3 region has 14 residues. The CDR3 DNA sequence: TGCGCCAGCAGCTTGTTCGACAGGGCAAATGAGCAGTTCTTC. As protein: CASSLFDRANEQFF.

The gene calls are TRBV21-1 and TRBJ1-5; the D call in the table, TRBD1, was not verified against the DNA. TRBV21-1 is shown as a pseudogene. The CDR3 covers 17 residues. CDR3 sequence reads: CASSPPSQVRSNQPQHF. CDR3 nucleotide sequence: TGTGCCAGCAGCCCCCCGTCCCAGGTACGAAGCAATCAGCCCCAGCATTTT.

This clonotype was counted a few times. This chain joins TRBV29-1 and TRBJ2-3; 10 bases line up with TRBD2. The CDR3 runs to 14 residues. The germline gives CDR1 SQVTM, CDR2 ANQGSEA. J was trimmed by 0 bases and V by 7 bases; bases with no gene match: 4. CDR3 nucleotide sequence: TGCAGCGGGTCTAGCGGGGGTAGCACAGATACGCAGTATTTT. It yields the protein CSGSSGGSTDTQYF.

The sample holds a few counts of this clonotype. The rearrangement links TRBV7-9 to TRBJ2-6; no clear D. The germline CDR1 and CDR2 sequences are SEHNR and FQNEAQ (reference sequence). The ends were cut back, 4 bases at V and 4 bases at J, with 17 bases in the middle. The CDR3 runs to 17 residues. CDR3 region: CASSSMKTPRGANVLTF. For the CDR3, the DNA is TGTGCCAGCAGCTCGATGAAAACCCCGAGGGGGGCCAACGTCCTGACTTTC.

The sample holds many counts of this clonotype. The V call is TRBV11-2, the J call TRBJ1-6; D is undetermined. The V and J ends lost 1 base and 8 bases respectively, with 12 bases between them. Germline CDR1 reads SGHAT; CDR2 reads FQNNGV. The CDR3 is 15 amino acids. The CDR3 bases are TGTGCCAGCAGCTTAGTTTTCGGCGTCTATTCACCCCTCCACTTT. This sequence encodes CASSLVFGVYSPLHF.

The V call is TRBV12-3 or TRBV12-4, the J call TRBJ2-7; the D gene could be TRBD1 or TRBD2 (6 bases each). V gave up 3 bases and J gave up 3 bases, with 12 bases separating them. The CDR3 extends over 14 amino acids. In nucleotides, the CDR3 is TGTGCCAGCAGTTTCGCGGGACATAACTACGAGCAGTACTTC. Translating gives CASSFAGHNYEQYF.

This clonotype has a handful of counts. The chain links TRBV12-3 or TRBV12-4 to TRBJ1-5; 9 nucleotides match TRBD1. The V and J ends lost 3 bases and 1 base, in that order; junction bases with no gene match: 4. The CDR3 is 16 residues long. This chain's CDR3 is CASSFQGTGSNQPQHF. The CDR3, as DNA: TGTGCCAGCAGTTTTCAGGGGACAGGGAGCAATCAGCCCCAGCATTTT.

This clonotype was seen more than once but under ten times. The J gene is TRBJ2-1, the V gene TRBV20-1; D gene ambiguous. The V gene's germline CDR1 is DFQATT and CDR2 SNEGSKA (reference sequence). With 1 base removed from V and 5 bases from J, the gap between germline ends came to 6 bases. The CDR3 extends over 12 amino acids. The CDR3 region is CSARGRNNEQFF. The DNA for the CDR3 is TGCAGTGCTAGAGGACGGAACAATGAGCAGTTCTTC.

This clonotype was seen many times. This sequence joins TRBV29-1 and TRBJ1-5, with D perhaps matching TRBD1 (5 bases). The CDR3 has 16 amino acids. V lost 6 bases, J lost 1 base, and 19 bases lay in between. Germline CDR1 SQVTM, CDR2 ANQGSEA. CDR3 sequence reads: CSVGFGASGSNQPQHF. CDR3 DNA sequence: TGCAGCGTGGGTTTTGGGGCGAGCGGAAGCAATCAGCCCCAGCATTTT. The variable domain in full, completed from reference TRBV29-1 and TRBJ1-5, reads SAVISQKPSRDICQRGTSLTIQCQVDSQVTMMFWYRQQPGQSLTLIATANQGSEATYESGFVIDKFPISRPNLTFSTLTVSNMSPEDSSIYLCSVGFGASGSNQPQHFGDGTRLSIL.

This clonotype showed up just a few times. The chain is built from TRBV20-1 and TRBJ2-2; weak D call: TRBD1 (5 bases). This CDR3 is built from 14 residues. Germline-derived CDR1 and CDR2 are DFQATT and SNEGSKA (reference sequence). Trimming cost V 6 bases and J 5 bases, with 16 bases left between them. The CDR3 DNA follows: TGCAGTGCGAGCTCTCCAGGGCGAACCGGGGAGCTGTTTTTT. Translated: CSASSPGRTGELFF.

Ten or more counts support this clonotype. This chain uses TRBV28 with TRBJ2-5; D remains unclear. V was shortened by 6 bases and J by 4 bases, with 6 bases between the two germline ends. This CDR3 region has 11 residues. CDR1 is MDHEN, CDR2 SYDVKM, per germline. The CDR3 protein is CASRSLETQYF. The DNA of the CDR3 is TGTGCCAGCAGGTCCTTAGAGACCCAGTACTTC.

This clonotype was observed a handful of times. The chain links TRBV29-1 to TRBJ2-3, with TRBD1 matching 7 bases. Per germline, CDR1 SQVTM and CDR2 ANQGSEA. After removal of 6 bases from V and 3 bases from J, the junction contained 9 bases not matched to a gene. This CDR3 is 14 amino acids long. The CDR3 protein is CSVQPGQQTDTQYF. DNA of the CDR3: TGCAGCGTCCAGCCGGGACAGCAAACAGATACGCAGTATTTT.

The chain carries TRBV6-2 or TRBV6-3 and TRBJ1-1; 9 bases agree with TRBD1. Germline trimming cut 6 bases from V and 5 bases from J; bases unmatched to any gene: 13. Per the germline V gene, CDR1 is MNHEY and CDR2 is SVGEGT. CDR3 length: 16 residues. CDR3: CASRQPDRGSWTEAFF. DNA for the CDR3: TGTGCCAGCAGACAACCGGACAGGGGAAGTTGGACTGAAGCTTTCTTT.

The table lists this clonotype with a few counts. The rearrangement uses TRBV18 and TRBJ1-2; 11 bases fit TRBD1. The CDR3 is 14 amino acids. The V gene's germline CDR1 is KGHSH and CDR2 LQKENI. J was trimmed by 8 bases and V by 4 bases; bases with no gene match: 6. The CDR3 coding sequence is TGTGCCAGCTCACGCCGGGGACAGGGGGAAGGCTACACCTTC. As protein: CASSRRGQGEGYTF.